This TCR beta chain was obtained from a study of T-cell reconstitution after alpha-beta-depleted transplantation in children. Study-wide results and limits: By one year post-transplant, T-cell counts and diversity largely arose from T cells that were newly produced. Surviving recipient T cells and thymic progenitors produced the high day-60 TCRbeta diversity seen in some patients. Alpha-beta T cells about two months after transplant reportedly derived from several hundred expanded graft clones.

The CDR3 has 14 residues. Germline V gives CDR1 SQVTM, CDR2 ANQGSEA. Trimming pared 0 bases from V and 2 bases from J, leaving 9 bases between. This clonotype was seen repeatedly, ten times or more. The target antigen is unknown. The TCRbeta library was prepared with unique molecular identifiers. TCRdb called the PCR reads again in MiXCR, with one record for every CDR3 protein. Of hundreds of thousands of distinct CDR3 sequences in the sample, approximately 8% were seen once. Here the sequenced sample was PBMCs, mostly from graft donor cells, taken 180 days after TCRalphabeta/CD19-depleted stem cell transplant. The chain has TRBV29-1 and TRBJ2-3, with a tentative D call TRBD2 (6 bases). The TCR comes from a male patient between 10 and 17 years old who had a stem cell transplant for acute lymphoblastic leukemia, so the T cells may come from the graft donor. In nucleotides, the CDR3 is TGCAGCGTTGAAGATGGCGGGGCCACAGATACGCAGTATTTT. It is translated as CSVEDGGATDTQYF.